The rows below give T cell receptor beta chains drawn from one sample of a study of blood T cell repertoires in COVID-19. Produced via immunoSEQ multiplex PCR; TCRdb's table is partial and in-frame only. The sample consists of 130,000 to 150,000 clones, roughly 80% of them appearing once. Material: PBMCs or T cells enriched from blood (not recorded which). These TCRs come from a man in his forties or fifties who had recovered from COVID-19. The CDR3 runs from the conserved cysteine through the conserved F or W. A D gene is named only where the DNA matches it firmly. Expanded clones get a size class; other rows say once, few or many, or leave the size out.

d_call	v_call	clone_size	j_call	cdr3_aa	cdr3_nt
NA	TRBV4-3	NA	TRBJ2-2	CASSHDLNTGELFF	TGCGCCAGCAGCCATGACTTGAACACCGGGGAGCTGTTTTTT
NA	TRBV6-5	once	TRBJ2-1	CASSWEGTPSYNEQFF	TGTGCCAGCAGTTGGGAAGGGACACCCTCCTACAATGAGCAGTTCTTC
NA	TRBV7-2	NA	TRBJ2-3	CASSLAGGGKDTQYF	TGTGCCAGCAGCTTAGCAGGGGGTGGGAAAGATACGCAGTATTTT
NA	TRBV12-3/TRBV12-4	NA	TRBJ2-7	CASNQGLTYEQYF	TGTGCCAGCAACCAGGGTTTGACCTACGAGCAGTACTTC
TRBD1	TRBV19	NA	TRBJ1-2	CASSIRTGGPNYGYTF	TGTGCCAGTAGTATAAGGACAGGGGGACCCAACTATGGCTACACCTTC
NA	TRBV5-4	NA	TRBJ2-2	CASSRKGGGRTGELFF	TGTGCCAGCAGCCGAAAGGGGGGGGGCCGAACCGGGGAGCTGTTTTTT
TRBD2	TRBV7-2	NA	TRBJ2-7	CASSLDASGYEQYF	TGTGCCAGCAGCTTAGACGCTAGCGGCTACGAGCAGTACTTC
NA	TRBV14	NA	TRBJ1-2	CASSQGQNYGYTF	TGTGCCAGCAGCCAAGGGCAGAACTATGGCTACACCTTC
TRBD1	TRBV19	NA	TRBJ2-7	CASSIGQGPREQYF	TGTGCCAGTAGTATAGGACAGGGGCCTCGAGAGCAGTACTTC
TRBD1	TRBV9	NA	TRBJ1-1	CASSVGGTGSTEAFF	TGTGCCAGCAGCGTAGGTGGGACAGGGAGCACTGAAGCTTTCTTT
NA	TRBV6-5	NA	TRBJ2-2	CASSYIFGELFF	TGTGCCAGCAGTTACATCTTTGGGGAGCTGTTTTTT
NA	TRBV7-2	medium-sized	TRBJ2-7	CASSLMTSSYEQYF	TGTGCCAGCAGCCTCATGACTAGTTCTTACGAGCAGTACTTC
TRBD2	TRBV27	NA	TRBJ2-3	CASSFRLAGGTSTDTQYF	TGTGCCAGCAGTTTTCGGCTAGCGGGGGGCACTAGCACAGATACGCAGTATTTT
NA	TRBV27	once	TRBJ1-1	CASRQTRNTEAFF	TGTGCCAGCAGGCAAACAAGGAACACTGAAGCTTTCTTT
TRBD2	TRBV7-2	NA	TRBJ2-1	CASSSTSGGYNEQFF	TGTGCCAGCAGCTCGACTAGCGGGGGCTACAATGAGCAGTTCTTC
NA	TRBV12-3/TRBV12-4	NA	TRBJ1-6	CASSTGYNSPLHF	TGTGCCAGCAGTACAGGTTATAATTCACCCCTCCACTTT
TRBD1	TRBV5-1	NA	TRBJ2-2	CASSSGPTGTNTGELFF	TGCGCCAGCAGCTCCGGGCCGACAGGGACGAACACCGGGGAGCTGTTTTTT
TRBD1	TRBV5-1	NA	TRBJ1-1	CASSPTGAGAEAFF	TGCGCCAGCAGCCCCACAGGGGCAGGCGCTGAAGCTTTCTTT
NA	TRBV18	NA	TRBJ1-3	CASSPDRSSGNTIYF	TGTGCCAGCTCACCCGACAGGAGCTCTGGAAACACCATATATTTT
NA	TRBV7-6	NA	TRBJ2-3	CASSQGGKTDTQYF	TGTGCCAGCAGCCAGGGGGGCAAAACAGATACGCAGTATTTT
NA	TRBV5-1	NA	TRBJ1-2	CASGDRDSVNGYTF	TGCGCCAGCGGAGACCGGGACTCAGTCAATGGCTACACCTTC
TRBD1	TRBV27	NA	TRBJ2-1	CASRAQGAGNEQFF	TGTGCCAGCAGAGCACAGGGGGCGGGCAATGAGCAGTTCTTC
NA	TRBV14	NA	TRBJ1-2	CASSPKPVRGYTF	TGTGCCAGCAGCCCCAAACCCGTGCGTGGCTACACCTTC
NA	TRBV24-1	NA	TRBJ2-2	CATQSGLHTGELFF	TGTGCCACCCAGTCGGGACTTCACACCGGGGAGCTGTTTTTT
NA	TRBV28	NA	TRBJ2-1	CASSPSRGTYNEQFF	TGTGCCAGCAGCCCGTCCCGGGGAACCTACAATGAGCAGTTCTTC
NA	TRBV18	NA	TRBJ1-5	CASSPSVGQGGSQPQHF	TGTGCCAGCTCACCCTCAGTTGGGCAGGGTGGGTCTCAGCCCCAGCATTTT
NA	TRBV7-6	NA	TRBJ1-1	CASSHRAGTEAFF	TGTGCCAGCAGCCACAGGGCGGGCACTGAAGCTTTCTTT
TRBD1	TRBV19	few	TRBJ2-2	CASRGQGFAGELFF	TGTGCCAGTAGGGGACAGGGCTTTGCCGGGGAGCTGTTTTTT
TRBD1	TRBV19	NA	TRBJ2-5	CASSPGTGVSQETQYF	TGTGCCAGTAGTCCCGGGACAGGGGTCTCCCAAGAGACCCAGTACTTC
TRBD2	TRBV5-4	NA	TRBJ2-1	CASSPSLAGGRDEQFF	TGTGCCAGCAGTCCCTCTTTAGCGGGGGGCCGGGATGAGCAGTTCTTC
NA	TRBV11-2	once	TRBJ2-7	CASSAELGQILSYEQYF	TGTGCCAGCAGCGCGGAGCTTGGACAGATACTTTCCTACGAGCAGTACTTC
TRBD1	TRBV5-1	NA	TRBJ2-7	CASSLTQGAYEQYF	TGCGCCAGCAGCTTGACACAGGGGGCCTACGAGCAGTACTTC
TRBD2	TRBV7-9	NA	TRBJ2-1	CASSSPTVLAVDNEQFF	TGTGCCAGCAGCTCACCCACCGTGCTAGCGGTAGACAATGAGCAGTTCTTC
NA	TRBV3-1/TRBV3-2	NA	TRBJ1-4	CASSQDLVREEKLFF	TGTGCCAGCAGCCAAGATTTGGTAAGGGAGGAAAAACTGTTTTTT
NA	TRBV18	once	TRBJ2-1	CASSRGGTGLDEQFF	TGTGCCAGCTCACGCGGGGGGACAGGGTTGGATGAGCAGTTCTTC
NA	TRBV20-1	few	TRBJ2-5	CSASVAGRYQETQYF	TGCAGTGCTAGTGTTGCGGGACGGTACCAAGAGACCCAGTACTTC